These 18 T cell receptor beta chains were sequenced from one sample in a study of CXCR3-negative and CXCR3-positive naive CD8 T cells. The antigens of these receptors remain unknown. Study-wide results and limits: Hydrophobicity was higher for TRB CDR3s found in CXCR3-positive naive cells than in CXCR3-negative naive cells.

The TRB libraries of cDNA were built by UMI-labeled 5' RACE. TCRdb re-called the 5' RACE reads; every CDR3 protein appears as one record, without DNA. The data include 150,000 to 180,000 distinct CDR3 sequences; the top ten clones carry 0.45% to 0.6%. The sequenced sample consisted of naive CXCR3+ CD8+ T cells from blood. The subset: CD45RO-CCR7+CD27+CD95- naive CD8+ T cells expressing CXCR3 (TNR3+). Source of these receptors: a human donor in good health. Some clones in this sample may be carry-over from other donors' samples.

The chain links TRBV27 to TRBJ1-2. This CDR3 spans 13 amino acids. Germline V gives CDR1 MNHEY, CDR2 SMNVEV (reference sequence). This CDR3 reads CASSPLEYRGYTF.

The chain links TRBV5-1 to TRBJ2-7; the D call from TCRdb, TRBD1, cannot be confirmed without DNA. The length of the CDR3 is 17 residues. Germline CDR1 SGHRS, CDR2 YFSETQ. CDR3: CASSFGGDQGFSYEQYF.

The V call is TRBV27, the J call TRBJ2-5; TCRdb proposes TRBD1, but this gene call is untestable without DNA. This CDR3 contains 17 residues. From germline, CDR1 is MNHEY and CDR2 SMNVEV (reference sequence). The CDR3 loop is CASSLSPPRGAQETQYF.

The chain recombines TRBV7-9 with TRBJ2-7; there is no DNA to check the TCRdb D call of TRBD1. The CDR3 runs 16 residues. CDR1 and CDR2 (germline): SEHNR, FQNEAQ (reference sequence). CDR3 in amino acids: CASSSLDREISYEQYF. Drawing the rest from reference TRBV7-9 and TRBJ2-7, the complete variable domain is DTGVSQNPRHKITKRGQNVTFRCDPISEHNRLYWYRQTLGQGPEFLTYFQNEAQLEKSRLLSDRFSAERPKGSFSTLEIQRTEQGDSAMYLCASSSLDREISYEQYFGPGTRLTVT.

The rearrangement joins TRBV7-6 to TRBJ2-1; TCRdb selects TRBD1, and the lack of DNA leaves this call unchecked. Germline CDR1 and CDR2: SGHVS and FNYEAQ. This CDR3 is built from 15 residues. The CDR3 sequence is CASGLGQGGYNEQFF.

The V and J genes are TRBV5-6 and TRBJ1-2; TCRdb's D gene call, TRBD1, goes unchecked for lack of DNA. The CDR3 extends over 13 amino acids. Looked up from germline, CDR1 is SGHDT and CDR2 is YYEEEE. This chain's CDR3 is CASSWTGGYGYTF.

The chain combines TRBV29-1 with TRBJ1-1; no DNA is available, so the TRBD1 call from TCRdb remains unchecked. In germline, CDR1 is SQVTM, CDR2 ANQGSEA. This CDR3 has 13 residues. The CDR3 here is CSVWTGMNTEAFF. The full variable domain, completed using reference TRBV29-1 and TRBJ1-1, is SAVISQKPSRDICQRGTSLTIQCQVDSQVTMMFWYRQQPGQSLTLIATANQGSEATYESGFVIDKFPISRPNLTFSTLTVSNMSPEDSSIYLCSVWTGMNTEAFFGQGTRLTVV.

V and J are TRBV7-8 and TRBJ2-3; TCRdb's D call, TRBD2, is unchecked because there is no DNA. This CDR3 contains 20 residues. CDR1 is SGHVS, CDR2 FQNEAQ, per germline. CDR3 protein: CASSFLRRTSGGLPTDTQYF.

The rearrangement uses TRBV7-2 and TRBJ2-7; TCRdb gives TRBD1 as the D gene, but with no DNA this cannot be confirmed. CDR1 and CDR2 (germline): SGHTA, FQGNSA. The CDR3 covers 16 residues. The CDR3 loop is CASSLAGGTVTYEQYF. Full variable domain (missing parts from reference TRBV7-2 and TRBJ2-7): GAGVSQSPSNKVTEKGKDVELRCDPISGHTALYWYRQSLGQGLEFLIYFQGNSAPDKSGLPSDRFSAERTGGSVSTLTIQRTQQEDSAVYLCASSLAGGTVTYEQYFGPGTRLTVT.

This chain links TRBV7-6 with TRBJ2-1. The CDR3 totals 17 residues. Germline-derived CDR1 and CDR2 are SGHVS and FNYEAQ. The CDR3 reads CASSVKVSASYYNEQFF.

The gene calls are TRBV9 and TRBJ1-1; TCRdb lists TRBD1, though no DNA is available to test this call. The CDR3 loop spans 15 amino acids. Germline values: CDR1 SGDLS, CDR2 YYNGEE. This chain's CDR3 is CASSVDAGNPSEAFF.

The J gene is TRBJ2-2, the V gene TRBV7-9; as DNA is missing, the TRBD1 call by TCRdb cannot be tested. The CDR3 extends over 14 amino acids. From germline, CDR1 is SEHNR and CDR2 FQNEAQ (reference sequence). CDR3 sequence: CASSGALDTGELFF.

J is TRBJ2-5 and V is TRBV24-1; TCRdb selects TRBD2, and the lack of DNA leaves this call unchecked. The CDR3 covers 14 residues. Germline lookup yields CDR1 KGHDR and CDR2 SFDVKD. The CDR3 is CATSDSAGKETQYF.

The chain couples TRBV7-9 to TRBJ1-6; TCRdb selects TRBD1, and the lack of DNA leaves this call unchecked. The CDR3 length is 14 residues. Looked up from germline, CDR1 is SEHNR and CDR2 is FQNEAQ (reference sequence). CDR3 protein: CASSSGTGFSPLHF.

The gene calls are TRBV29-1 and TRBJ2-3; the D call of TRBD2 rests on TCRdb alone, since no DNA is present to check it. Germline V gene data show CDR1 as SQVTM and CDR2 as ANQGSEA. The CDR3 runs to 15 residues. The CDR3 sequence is CSVNGAAGDTDTQYF.

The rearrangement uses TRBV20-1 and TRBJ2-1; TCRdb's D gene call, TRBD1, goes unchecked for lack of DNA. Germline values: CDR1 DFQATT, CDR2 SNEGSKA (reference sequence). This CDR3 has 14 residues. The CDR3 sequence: CSASRGGAYNEQFF.

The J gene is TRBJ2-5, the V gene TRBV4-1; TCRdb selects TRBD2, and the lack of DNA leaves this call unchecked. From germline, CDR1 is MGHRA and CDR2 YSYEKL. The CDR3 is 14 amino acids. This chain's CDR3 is CASSLGLAEETQYF.

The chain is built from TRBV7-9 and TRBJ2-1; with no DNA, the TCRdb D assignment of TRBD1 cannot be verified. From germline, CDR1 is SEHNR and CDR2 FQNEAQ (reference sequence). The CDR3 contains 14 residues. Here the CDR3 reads CDDTGGRPYNEQFF.